These T cell receptor beta chains were read from a single sample in a study of blood T cell repertoires in COVID-19. Produced via immunoSEQ multiplex PCR; TCRdb's table is partial and in-frame only. The sample carries about 160,000 clones, under 90% recorded once. Sequenced sample: PBMCs or T cells enriched from blood (not recorded which). The receptors were gathered from a man in his sixties who had recovered from COVID-19. The CDR3 runs from the conserved cysteine through the conserved F or W. The D gene is left open where the match is weak. Some rows have no size entry. The others give once, few or many, or a class for an expanded clone.

length: 15
D: TRBD1
J: TRBJ2-1
V: TRBV28
size: NA
CDR3: CASSQGTGSRNEQFF
DNA: TGTGCCAGCAGTCAGGGGACAGGATCCCGCAATGAGCAGTTCTTC

length: 16
D: TRBD2
J: TRBJ2-1
V: TRBV11-3
size: NA
CDR3: CASSPAGTSGRNEQFF
DNA: TGTGCCAGCAGCCCCGCCGGGACTAGCGGGAGGAATGAGCAGTTCTTC

length: 14
D: TRBD2
J: TRBJ2-7
V: TRBV7-3
size: NA
CDR3: CASSLASGRAKQYF
DNA: TGTGCCAGCAGCTTAGCTAGCGGGAGGGCCAAGCAGTACTTC

length: 14
D: NA
J: TRBJ1-3
V: TRBV3-1/TRBV3-2
size: NA
CDR3: CASSQIPGGNTIYF
DNA: TGTGCCAGCAGCCAAATTCCAGGAGGAAACACCATATATTTT

length: 14
D: NA
J: TRBJ1-1
V: TRBV5-1
size: NA
CDR3: CASSLQSLNTEAFF
DNA: TGCGCCAGCAGCTTACAGTCCTTGAACACTGAAGCTTTCTTT

length: 13
D: NA
J: TRBJ1-5
V: TRBV19
size: NA
CDR3: CASSYSSNQPQHF
DNA: TGTGCCAGTAGTTACAGCAGCAATCAGCCCCAGCATTTT

length: 14
D: NA
J: TRBJ1-1
V: TRBV7-3
size: NA
CDR3: CASSLRAGNTEAFF
DNA: TGTGCCAGCAGCTTAAGGGCCGGGAACACTGAAGCTTTCTTT

length: 14
D: NA
J: TRBJ2-5
V: TRBV5-1
size: NA
CDR3: CASSLLISGETQYF
DNA: TGCGCCAGCAGCTTGCTGATCAGTGGAGAGACCCAGTACTTC

length: 15
D: TRBD1
J: TRBJ1-6
V: TRBV28
size: NA
CDR3: CASSLRTGARSPLHF
DNA: TGTGCCAGCAGTTTACGAACAGGGGCCCGCTCCCCCCTCCACTTT

length: 16
D: TRBD1
J: TRBJ2-3
V: TRBV5-1
size: NA
CDR3: CASSTPGQGFADTQYF
DNA: TGCGCCAGCAGCACACCGGGACAGGGGTTCGCAGATACGCAGTATTTT

length: 16
D: TRBD1
J: TRBJ1-5
V: TRBV15
size: NA
CDR3: CATSRFDRGGNQPQHF
DNA: TGTGCCACCAGCAGATTTGACAGGGGGGGCAATCAGCCCCAGCATTTT

length: 16
D: TRBD1
J: TRBJ1-1
V: TRBV5-1
size: NA
CDR3: CASSLSVTGARGEAFF
DNA: TGCGCCAGCAGCTTGTCAGTGACAGGGGCCCGGGGGGAAGCTTTCTTT

length: 17
D: NA
J: TRBJ2-1
V: TRBV6-4
size: once
CDR3: CASSDWEYRNPYNEQFF
DNA: TGTGCCAGCAGTGACTGGGAGTATCGGAACCCTTACAATGAGCAGTTCTTC

length: 14
D: NA
J: TRBJ2-7
V: TRBV3-1/TRBV3-2
size: NA
CDR3: CASSPQDTSYEQYF
DNA: TGTGCCAGCAGCCCCCAGGACACATCCTACGAGCAGTACTTC

length: 17
D: NA
J: TRBJ1-6
V: TRBV12-2
size: NA
CDR3: CASRFGTGLAYNSPLHF
DNA: TGTGCAAGTCGCTTTGGGACAGGGCTGGCCTATAATTCACCCCTCCACTTT

length: 19
D: NA
J: TRBJ2-3
V: TRBV5-1
size: NA
CDR3: CASSLGGLGGPPSTDTQYF
DNA: TGCGCCAGCAGCCTCGGTGGATTGGGGGGACCCCCTAGCACAGATACGCAGTATTTT

length: 14
D: NA
J: TRBJ1-1
V: TRBV10-3
size: NA
CDR3: CAISGGLGNTEAFF
DNA: TGTGCCATCAGTGGAGGGTTGGGGAACACTGAAGCTTTCTTT

length: 15
D: NA
J: TRBJ1-4
V: TRBV28
size: NA
CDR3: CASSPAQGLNEKLFF
DNA: TGTGCCAGCAGCCCTGCCCAGGGCCTTAATGAAAAACTGTTTTTT

length: 17
D: TRBD1
J: TRBJ1-6
V: TRBV7-8
size: NA
CDR3: CASSLGTGTGYNSPLHF
DNA: TGTGCCAGCAGCTTAGGGACCGGGACAGGATATAATTCACCCCTCCACTTT

length: 16
D: TRBD1
J: TRBJ2-2
V: TRBV7-6
size: once
CDR3: CASSLGIQGVPGELFF
DNA: TGTGCCAGCAGCTTAGGAATCCAGGGGGTCCCCGGGGAGCTGTTTTTT

length: 11
D: NA
J: TRBJ2-7
V: TRBV24-1
size: NA
CDR3: CATSDRGEQYF
DNA: TGTGCCACCAGTGACCGGGGCGAGCAGTACTTC

length: 12
D: TRBD1
J: TRBJ2-5
V: TRBV24-1
size: NA
CDR3: CATQGAEETQYF
DNA: TGTGCCACGCAGGGGGCTGAGGAGACCCAGTACTTC